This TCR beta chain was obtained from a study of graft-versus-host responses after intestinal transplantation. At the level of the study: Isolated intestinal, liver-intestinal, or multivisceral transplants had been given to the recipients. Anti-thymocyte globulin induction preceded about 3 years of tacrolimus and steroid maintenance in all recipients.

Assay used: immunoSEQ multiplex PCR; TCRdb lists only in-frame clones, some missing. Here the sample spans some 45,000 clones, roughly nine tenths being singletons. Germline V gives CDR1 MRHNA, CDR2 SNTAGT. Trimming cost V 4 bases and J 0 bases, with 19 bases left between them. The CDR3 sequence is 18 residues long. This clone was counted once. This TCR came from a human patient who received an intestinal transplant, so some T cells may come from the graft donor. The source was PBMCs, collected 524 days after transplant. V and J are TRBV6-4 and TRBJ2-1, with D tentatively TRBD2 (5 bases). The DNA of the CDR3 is TGTGCCAGCAGTGTGAGGCTAGCTTTGGGAAGCTCCTACAATGAGCAGTTCTTC. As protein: CASSVRLALGSSYNEQFF.